Shown below are 20 T cell receptor beta chains from a single sample sequenced in a study of blood T cell repertoires in COVID-19. Sequenced by immunoSEQ multiplex PCR; TCRdb stores in-frame clones only, minus some. This sample has approximately 88,000 clones, with 75% to 90% found just once. Sequencing was performed on peripheral blood. The receptor set was obtained from a male donor with acute or convalescent COVID-19.

The rearrangement joins TRBV11-2 to TRBJ1-1; TRBD1 agrees at 9 bases. This CDR3 comprises 13 residues. Losses at the gene ends were 5 bases for V and 5 bases for J; bases not matched to a gene: 3. Germline values: CDR1 SGHAT, CDR2 FQNNGV. The CDR3 region has the DNA TGTGCCAGCAGCCGGACAGGGGTTACTGAAGCTTTCTTT. Translation: CASSRTGVTEAFF.

This rearrangement joins TRBV7-3 to TRBJ2-1, with 10 bases fitting TRBD2. The CDR3 length is 14 residues. Germline lookup yields CDR1 SGHTA and CDR2 FQGTGA. The ends lost 5 bases at V and 8 bases at J; junction bases unmatched: 6. The CDR3 region is CASSPSGGMDEQFF. In DNA, the CDR3 is TGTGCCAGCAGCCCTAGCGGGGGAATGGATGAGCAGTTCTTC.

This rearrangement joins TRBV2 to TRBJ2-2, with 7 bases matching TRBD1. The trim removed 10 bases at V and 3 bases at J, leaving 8 bases unmatched. This CDR3 has 14 residues. Germline CDR1 reads SNHLY; CDR2 reads FYNNEI. The CDR3 DNA is TGTGCCACCCGCACAGGGGACCACACCGGGGAGCTGTTTTTT. It translates to CATRTGDHTGELFF.

This chain links TRBV5-1 with TRBJ2-4, with 13 bases aligning to TRBD2. Germline V gene sequence: CDR1 SGHRS, CDR2 YFSETQ. Unmatched junction bases numbered 4, after V lost 3 bases and J lost 7 bases. This CDR3 has 15 residues. DNA for the CDR3: TGCGCCAGCAGCTCGGGACTAGCGGGGAGGAACATTCAGTACTTC. This gives the protein CASSSGLAGRNIQYF.

This chain links TRBV18 with TRBJ2-1; 7 nucleotides match TRBD1. V gave up 6 bases and J gave up 0 bases; unmatched junction bases: 11. The length of the CDR3 is 17 residues. Germline V gene data show CDR1 as KGHSH and CDR2 as LQKENI. The CDR3 loop is CASSPRQGTHSYNEQFF. CDR3 coding DNA: TGTGCCAGCTCTCCTAGACAGGGCACCCACTCCTACAATGAGCAGTTCTTC.

The chain carries TRBV30 and TRBJ1-1; 11 bases map to TRBD1. J was trimmed by 0 bases and V by 8 bases; bases with no gene match: 5. CDR1 is GTSNPN, CDR2 SVGIG, per germline (reference sequence). The length of the CDR3 is 14 residues. The chain's CDR3 is CAGGQGAVNTEAFF. CDR3 in DNA: TGTGCCGGAGGACAGGGGGCAGTGAACACTGAAGCTTTCTTT.

V gene TRBV19 combines with J gene TRBJ2-7, with a possible D match to TRBD2 (6 bases). V lost 4 bases, J lost 3 bases, and 10 bases lay in between. This CDR3 is built from 13 residues. CDR1 is LNHDA, CDR2 SQIVND, per germline (reference sequence). The CDR3 protein is CASSRDFYYEQYF. CDR3 nucleotides: TGTGCCAGTAGTAGGGACTTCTACTACGAGCAGTACTTC.

The J gene is TRBJ1-1, the V gene TRBV19, with 11 bases fitting TRBD1. Germline V CDR1 and CDR2: LNHDA, SQIVND (reference sequence). Losses at the gene ends were 5 bases for V and 5 bases for J; bases not matched to a gene: 13. The CDR3 runs to 17 residues. The CDR3 region has the DNA TGTGCCAGTAGTTTCCGTTTGGACAGGGGGCCGAAAACTGAAGCTTTCTTT. Amino acids: CASSFRLDRGPKTEAFF.

J is TRBJ2-1 and V is TRBV3-1 (or the pseudogene TRBV3-2); D might be TRBD1 (5 bases). Germline lookup yields CDR1 LGHDT and CDR2 YNNKEL (reference sequence). CDR3 size: 17 residues. Trimming took off 0 bases at V and 8 bases at J, with 20 bases between the two ends. Here the CDR3 DNA reads TGTGCCAGCAGCCAAGATTGGGGAACCCAGGGTAGTGATGAGCAGTTCTTC. It translates to CASSQDWGTQGSDEQFF.

The chain employs TRBV18 and TRBJ2-3, with 11 bases lining up with TRBD2. The J segment lost 5 bases and the V segment lost 4 bases, leaving 5 bases of the junction unmatched. CDR3 length equals 15 residues. Germline CDR1 reads KGHSH; CDR2 reads LQKENI. Here the CDR3 DNA reads TGTGCCAGCTCACTAACTAGCGGGGGAGGAGATACGCAGTATTTT. Its translation is CASSLTSGGGDTQYF. Complete variable domain (other parts from reference TRBV18 and TRBJ2-3): NAGVMQNPRHLVRRRGQEARLRCSPMKGHSHVYWYRQLPEEGLKFMVYLQKENIIDESGMPKERFSAEFPKEGPSILRIQQVVRGDSAAYFCASSLTSGGGDTQYFGPGTRLTVL.

This clone appeared a few times. The rearrangement links TRBV6-5 to TRBJ1-2; 10 bases are a match to TRBD1. The V gene end was trimmed by 6 bases and the J gene end by 8 bases; junction bases not matched to a gene: 12. Germline values: CDR1 MNHEY, CDR2 SVGAGI. The CDR3 runs to 15 residues. CDR3: CASSREDRGHQGYTF. DNA of the CDR3: TGTGCCAGCAGCCGGGAAGACAGGGGGCATCAAGGCTACACCTTC.

The rearrangement joins TRBV7-3 to TRBJ2-3, with D perhaps TRBD1 (5 bases). V lost 5 bases to trimming and J lost 5 bases, with 14 bases between them. CDR3 length: 14 amino acids. CDR1 SGHTA and CDR2 FQGTGA come from the germline V gene. The CDR3 nucleotides read TGTGCCAGCAGCCCCGACAGTGGGCAAGATACGCAGTATTTT. It yields the protein CASSPDSGQDTQYF.

The V call is TRBV5-4, the J call TRBJ2-7; D perhaps matches TRBD2 (5 bases). V lost 1 base and J 3 bases, leaving 14 bases between the germline ends. This CDR3 spans 15 amino acids. The germline V gene has CDR1 SGHNT and CDR2 YYREEE (reference sequence). CDR3 coding DNA: TGTGCCAGCAGCTTGACCGAGAGCGCGGGCTACGAGCAGTACTTC. As protein: CASSLTESAGYEQYF.

This sequence joins TRBV18 and TRBJ2-7, with 9 bases that match TRBD2. Trimming took 0 bases from V and 1 from J; bases not matched to a gene: 4. CDR1 and CDR2 (germline): KGHSH, LQKENI. The CDR3 loop spans 16 amino acids. This chain's CDR3 is CASSPPGLAPSYEQYF. CDR3 DNA: TGTGCCAGCTCACCACCGGGACTAGCCCCATCCTACGAGCAGTACTTC.

The gene calls are TRBV5-5 and TRBJ1-6; 9 bases map to TRBD1. There are 14 residues in the CDR3. V lost 4 bases and J lost 6; bases outside the gene matches: 2. The V gene's germline CDR1 is SGHKS and CDR2 YYEKEE (reference sequence). The CDR3 sequence: CASSLDRGNSPLHF. Written as DNA, the CDR3 is TGTGCCAGCAGCCTGGACAGGGGTAATTCACCCCTCCACTTT.

V gene TRBV7-2 combines with J gene TRBJ1-2; D is unresolved. Germline V CDR1 and CDR2: SGHTA, FQGNSA. The CDR3 loop spans 17 amino acids. V was shortened by 4 bases and J by 2 bases, with 20 bases between the two germline ends. CDR3 sequence: CASSSPSGNPYNYGYTF. CDR3 nucleotide sequence: TGTGCCAGCAGCTCCCCTTCGGGAAACCCCTACAACTATGGCTACACCTTC.

The gene calls are TRBV5-1 and TRBJ2-1; 7 positions match TRBD2. V was clipped by 0 bases and J by 6 bases; unmatched bases: 3. CDR1 is SGHRS and CDR2 is YFSETQ in the germline V gene. The CDR3 extends over 14 amino acids. CDR3 in DNA: TGCGCCAGCAGCTTGGTATCTAGCGGCAATGAGCAGTTCTTC. This translates into CASSLVSSGNEQFF. Full variable domain (missing parts from reference TRBV5-1 and TRBJ2-1): KAGVTQTPRYLIKTRGQQVTLSCSPISGHRSVSWYQQTPGQGLQFLFEYFSETQRNKGNFPGRFSGRQFSNSRSEMNVSTLELGDSALYLCASSLVSSGNEQFFGPGTRLTVL.

V gene TRBV5-1 combines with J gene TRBJ2-1; 7 bases map to TRBD1. Germline CDR1 SGHRS, CDR2 YFSETQ. V trimming: 0 bases; J trimming: 7 bases; junction bases outside the gene matches: 16. The CDR3 sequence is 18 residues long. Here the CDR3 DNA reads TGCGCCAGCAGCTTGGGGGGGACAGACGATCTCTTCGGTAATGAGCAGTTCTTC. Translating it yields CASSLGGTDDLFGNEQFF.

The chain uses TRBV29-1 and TRBJ2-5; weak D call: TRBD1 (6 bases). V was cut by 7 bases and J by 5 bases, with 14 bases left in between. The CDR3 extends over 12 amino acids. The germline gives CDR1 SQVTM, CDR2 ANQGSEA. The CDR3: CSATGSRETQYF. The DNA of the CDR3 is TGCAGCGCAACAGGGAGTAGGGAGACCCAGTACTTC.

The V call is TRBV24-1, the J call TRBJ1-2, with 7 bases fitting TRBD1. The germline CDR1 and CDR2 sequences are KGHDR and SFDVKD. Trimming removed 3 bases from V and 2 bases from J; junction bases left unmatched: 8. CDR3 length: 16 amino acids. The chain's CDR3 is CATSDAGTAGNYGYTF. In DNA form, the CDR3 reads TGTGCCACCAGTGATGCCGGGACAGCGGGCAACTATGGCTACACCTTC.